The clone carrying this TCR beta chain was observed many times. TCRdb re-called the PCR reads with MiXCR. Of about 69,000 clones listed, 14% were seen once; the top ten hold approximately 6.1%. The source of the sample is a study of metastatic and nonmetastatic thyroid tumors. Germline V gene lookup returns CDR1 LNHDA and CDR2 SQIVND (reference sequence). This CDR3 has 16 amino acids. Unmatched junction bases numbered 15, after V lost 10 bases and J lost 4 bases. Every patient was untreated before thyroid surgery. This sequence was found in a male donor with papillary thyroid cancer or a benign thyroid nodule (not recorded which). Some clones in this sample may be carry-over from other donors' samples. The chain recombines TRBV19 with TRBJ2-7; 11 bases map to TRBD2. Sequenced sample: blood. The CDR3 nucleotides are TGTGCCACCACCTTCCCGGGACTAGCGGATTTTTACGAGCAGTACTTC. Protein sequence: CATTFPGLADFYEQYF.